This TCR beta chain was captured in a study of CD4 T cells in relation to SARS-CoV-2 and coronaviruses. Study-level information: TCR beta CDR3s were sequenced after approximately ten-day antigen culture of PBMCs.

Produced via immunoSEQ multiplex PCR; TCRdb's table is partial and in-frame only. The table records 15,000 to 20,000 clones, over 65% of them present only once. Concerning this clone itself: Its specificity is not known.

Unexposed donor CD4+ T cells date from about 2011-2018, before the COVID-19 pandemic. CD4+ T cells were isolated from the cells after more than nine days of culture. As cell numbers allowed, unexposed-donor CD4+ T cells faced SARS-CoV-2 S/N and four cold-coronavirus spikes. Cultures held two million PBMCs per well with approximately 9.8 IU/ml IL-2. Germline CDR1 and CDR2: KGHSH and LQKENI. The trim removed 6 bases at V and 4 bases at J, leaving 6 bases unmatched. CDR3 length equals 14 residues. The chain couples TRBV18 to TRBJ1-5; TRBD1 matches at 7 bases. This clonotype originated in a human donor in good health. Material for sequencing was CD4+ T cells from PBMCs, cultured in vitro. The CDR3 protein is CASSGQDQNQPQHF. The CDR3 DNA follows: TGTGCCAGCTCCGGACAGGATCAAAATCAGCCCCAGCATTTT.